This T cell receptor (beta chain) was sequenced during a study of early stage breast cancer tumors. Study overall: About 80% of the 16 invasive tumors were ER+, PR+ and HER2-.

A few counts support this clone. V was cut by 0 bases and J by 1 base, with 7 bases left in between. The CDR3 spans 15 residues. Germline CDR1 SGHDT, CDR2 YYEEEE. Using immunoSEQ multiplex PCR, the repertoire was profiled, and TCRdb retains in-frame clones only, with some absent. This table holds about 36,000 clones, over 70% found once. Sequenced material: blood. The clonotype originates from a person aged 55-75 years with breast cancer. The chain recombines TRBV5-6 with TRBJ2-2; D ambiguous. CDR3 DNA sequence: TGTGCCAGCAGCTTGGGCCGAGGGAACACCGGGGAGCTGTTTTTT. It yields the protein CASSLGRGNTGELFF.